A single sample is the source of the 8 T cell receptor beta chains below, sequenced in a study of blood T cell repertoires in COVID-19. Method: immunoSEQ multiplex PCR; TCRdb's copy keeps in-frame clones and lacks some. The repertoire holds 110,000 or so clones, with more than 80% as singletons. The specimen sequenced was peripheral blood. These TCRs come from a woman aged 40 to 55 with acute or convalescent COVID-19.

For the CDR3, the DNA is TGTGCCAGCAGCCGCTGGGACAGGGACACTGAAGCTTTCTTT. This translates into CASSRWDRDTEAFF. V is TRBV7-9 and J is TRBJ1-1, with TRBD1 identical over 9 bases. The junction had 4 bases not matched to a gene; V was cut back by 5 bases and J by 3 bases. Per the germline V gene, CDR1 is SEHNR and CDR2 is FQNEAQ (reference sequence). The CDR3 loop spans 14 amino acids.

The rearrangement uses TRBV7-2 and TRBJ1-1; D is perhaps TRBD1 (5 bases). Germline CDR1 SGHTA, CDR2 FQGNSA. This CDR3 comprises 16 residues. V lost 5 bases, J lost 3 bases, and 19 bases lay in between. The DNA for the CDR3 is TGTGCCAGCAGCCCTAGAGGCAGGGTCAGGGACACTGAAGCTTTCTTT. Translating gives CASSPRGRVRDTEAFF. Drawing the rest from reference TRBV7-2 and TRBJ1-1, the complete variable domain is GAGVSQSPSNKVTEKGKDVELRCDPISGHTALYWYRQSLGQGLEFLIYFQGNSAPDKSGLPSDRFSAERTGGSVSTLTIQRTQQEDSAVYLCASSPRGRVRDTEAFFGQGTRLTVV.

J is TRBJ2-1 and V is TRBV11-2, with D tentatively TRBD1 (7 bases). Trimming took off 4 bases at V and 4 bases at J, with 11 bases between the two ends. Germline CDR1 reads SGHAT; CDR2 reads FQNNGV. The CDR3 contains 14 residues. CDR3 DNA: TGTGCCAGCAGCTACCAGGGGGGATACAATGAGCAGTTCTTC. This codes for CASSYQGGYNEQFF.

V usage is TRBV5-1 and J usage is TRBJ1-1, with 7 nucleotides matching TRBD1. Germline trimming cut 4 bases from V and 4 bases from J; bases unmatched to any gene: 4. The V gene's germline CDR1 is SGHRS and CDR2 YFSETQ. The CDR3 extends over 13 amino acids. For the CDR3, the DNA is TGCGCCAGCAGCCACTCAGGGGGCACTGAAGCTTTCTTT. Its translation: CASSHSGGTEAFF.

This clone has just one count. The chain carries TRBV10-3 and TRBJ2-6; D unclear. This CDR3 spans 15 amino acids. Germline assignment: CDR1 ENHRY and CDR2 SYGVKD. Trimming cost V 6 bases and J 2 bases, with 11 bases left between them. CDR3 residues: CAIRGSLAGANVLTF. CDR3 nucleotides: TGTGCCATCAGGGGCAGTCTCGCTGGGGCCAACGTCCTGACTTTC.

A single count supports this clone. One end of the junction varies from germline; a read error may be responsible. The chain recombines TRBV7-2 with TRBJ2-1; the match to TRBD2 covers 13 bases. This CDR3 region has 14 residues. Per germline, CDR1 SGHTA and CDR2 FQGNSA. The CDR3, as DNA: TGTGCCAGCGCACTAGCGGGGGGGTACATTGAGCAGTTCTTC. This encodes CASALAGGYIEQFF.

This chain connects TRBV18 to TRBJ2-5; D call uncertain. V lost 0 bases and J 4 bases, leaving 6 bases between the germline ends. The CDR3 loop spans 13 amino acids. Germline V gene data show CDR1 as KGHSH and CDR2 as LQKENI. The CDR3 spells CASSPPVAETQYF. DNA for the CDR3: TGTGCCAGCTCACCACCCGTGGCAGAGACCCAGTACTTC.

The chain combines TRBV9 with TRBJ1-3, with D hard to call. The germline CDR1 and CDR2 sequences are SGDLS and YYNGEE. V lost 4 bases, J lost 2 bases, and 10 bases lay in between. This CDR3 spans 14 amino acids. Here the CDR3 DNA reads TGTGCCAGCAGCCCCGTGGGAGCTGGAAACACCATATATTTT. Translated, it gives CASSPVGAGNTIYF.